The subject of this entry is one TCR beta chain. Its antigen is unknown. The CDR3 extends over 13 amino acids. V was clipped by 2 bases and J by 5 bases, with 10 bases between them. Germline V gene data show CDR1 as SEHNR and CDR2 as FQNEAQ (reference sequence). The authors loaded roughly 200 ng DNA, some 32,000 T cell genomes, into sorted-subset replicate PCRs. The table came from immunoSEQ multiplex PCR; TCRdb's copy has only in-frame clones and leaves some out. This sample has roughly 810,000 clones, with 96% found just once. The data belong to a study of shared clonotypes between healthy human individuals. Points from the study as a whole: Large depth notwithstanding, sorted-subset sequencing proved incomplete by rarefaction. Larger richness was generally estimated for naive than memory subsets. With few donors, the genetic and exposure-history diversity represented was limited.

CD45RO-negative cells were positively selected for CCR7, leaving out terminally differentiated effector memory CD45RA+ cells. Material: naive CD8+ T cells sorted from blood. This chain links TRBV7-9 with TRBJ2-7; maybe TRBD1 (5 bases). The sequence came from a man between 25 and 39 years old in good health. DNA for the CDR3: TGTGCCAGCAGCTTAAGTCCCAGGGACGAGCAGTACTTC. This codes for CASSLSPRDEQYF.